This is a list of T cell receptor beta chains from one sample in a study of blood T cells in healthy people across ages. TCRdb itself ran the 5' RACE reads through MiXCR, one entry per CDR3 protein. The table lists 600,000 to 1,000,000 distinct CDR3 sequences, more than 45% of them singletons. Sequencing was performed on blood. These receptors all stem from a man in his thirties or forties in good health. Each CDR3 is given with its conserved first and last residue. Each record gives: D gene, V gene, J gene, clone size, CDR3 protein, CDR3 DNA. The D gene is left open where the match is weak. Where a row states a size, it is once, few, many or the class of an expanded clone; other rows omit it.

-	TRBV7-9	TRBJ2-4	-	CASSFRGASYNEQYF	TGTGCCAGCAGCTTCCGGGGGGCCTCCTACAATGAGCAGTACTTC
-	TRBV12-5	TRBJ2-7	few	CASGPRGSGEQYF	TGTGCTAGTGGTCCTAGAGGATCGGGCGAGCAGTACTTC
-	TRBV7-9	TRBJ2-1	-	CASSWTLDNEQFF	TGTGCCAGCAGCTGGACACTGGACAATGAGCAGTTCTTC
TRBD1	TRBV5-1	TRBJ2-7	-	CASSTWDRGSYEQYF	TGCGCCAGCAGTACCTGGGACAGGGGTTCCTACGAGCAGTACTTC
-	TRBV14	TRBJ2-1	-	CASSQERKGLNEQFF	TGTGCCAGCAGCCAAGAACGGAAAGGACTCAATGAGCAGTTCTTC
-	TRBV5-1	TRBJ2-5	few	CASRNLRESQETQYF	TGCGCCAGCAGAAATCTGCGGGAATCCCAAGAGACCCAGTACTTC
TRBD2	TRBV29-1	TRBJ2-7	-	CSVAPSGTSGSEQYF	TGCAGCGTGGCGCCATCCGGGACTAGCGGGAGCGAGCAGTACTTC
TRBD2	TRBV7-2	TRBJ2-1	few	CASSLGRGDEQFF	TGTGCCAGCAGCTTAGGGCGGGGGGATGAGCAGTTCTTC
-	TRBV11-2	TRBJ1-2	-	CASSPQGSHGYTF	TGTGCCAGCAGCCCGCAGGGCAGCCATGGCTACACCTTC
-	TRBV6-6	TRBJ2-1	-	CASSYRAVDEQFF	TGTGCCAGCAGTTACAGGGCCGTTGATGAGCAGTTCTTC
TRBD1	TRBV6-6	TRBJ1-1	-	CASSYPPGQRKNTEAFF	TGTGCCAGCAGTTACCCTCCGGGACAGCGGAAGAACACTGAAGCTTTCTTT
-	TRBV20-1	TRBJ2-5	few	CSAIRGPQETQYF	TGCAGTGCTATAAGGGGACCTCAAGAGACCCAGTACTTC
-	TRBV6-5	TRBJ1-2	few	CASSYSAGVTGGYTF	TGTGCCAGCAGTTACTCGGCCGGGGTAACGGGTGGCTACACCTTC
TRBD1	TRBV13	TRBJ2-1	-	CASSTQGAGLFF	TGTGCCAGCAGTACACAGGGGGCCGGGTTGTTCTTC
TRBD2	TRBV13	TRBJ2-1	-	CASSLRKTSSDNEQFF	TGTGCCAGCAGCTTGCGAAAGACTAGCTCAGACAATGAGCAGTTCTTC
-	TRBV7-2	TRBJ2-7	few	CASSAGAPYEQYF	TGTGCCAGCAGCGCGGGGGCCCCCTACGAGCAGTACTTC
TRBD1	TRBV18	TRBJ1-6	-	CASSQTDRGTSPLHF	TGTGCCAGCTCCCAGACGGACAGGGGTACTTCACCCCTCCACTTT
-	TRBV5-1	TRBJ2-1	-	CASKGGTDYNEQFF	TGCGCCAGCAAGGGCGGGACAGACTACAATGAGCAGTTCTTC
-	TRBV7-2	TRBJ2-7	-	CASSHTGTPPHEQYF	TGTGCCAGCAGCCATACCGGGACCCCTCCCCACGAGCAGTACTTC
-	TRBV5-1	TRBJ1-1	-	CASSYFRGANTEAFF	TGCGCCAGCAGCTACTTTAGGGGGGCCAACACTGAAGCTTTCTTT
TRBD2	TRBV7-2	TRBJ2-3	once	CASSSRTSGSLGSHTQYF	TGTGCCAGCAGCTCTAGGACTAGCGGGAGCTTAGGATCCCATACGCAGTATTTT
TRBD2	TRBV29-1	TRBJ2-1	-	CSVEDPVASGSLYNEQFF	TGCAGCGTTGAAGATCCTGTAGCTAGCGGGAGCCTCTACAATGAGCAGTTCTTC